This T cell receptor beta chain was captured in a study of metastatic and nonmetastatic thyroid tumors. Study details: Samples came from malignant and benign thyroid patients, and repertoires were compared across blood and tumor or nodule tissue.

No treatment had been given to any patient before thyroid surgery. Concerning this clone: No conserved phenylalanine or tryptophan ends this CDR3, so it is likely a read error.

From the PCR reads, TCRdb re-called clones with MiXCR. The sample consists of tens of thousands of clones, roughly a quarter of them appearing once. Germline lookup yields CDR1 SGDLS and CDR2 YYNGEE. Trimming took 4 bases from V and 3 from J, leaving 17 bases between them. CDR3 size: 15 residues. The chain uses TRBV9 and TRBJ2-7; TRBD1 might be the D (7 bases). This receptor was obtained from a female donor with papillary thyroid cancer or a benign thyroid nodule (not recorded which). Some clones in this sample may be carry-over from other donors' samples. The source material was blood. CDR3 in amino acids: CASSRWGDRRYEQYL. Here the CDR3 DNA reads TGTGCCAGCAGCCGGTGGGGGGACAGACGCTACGAGCAGTACCTC.